A selection of T cell receptor beta chains follows, all from one sample in a study of shared clonotypes between healthy human individuals. The repertoire was sequenced with immunoSEQ multiplex PCR; TCRdb's copy has only in-frame clones and lacks some. The top ten clones hold over 0.1% of a sample with fewer than 700,000 clones, 95% of them seen once. Material for sequencing was naive CD8+ T cells sorted from blood. The receptors come from a woman in her twenties or thirties in good health. CDR3s include the opening cysteine and the closing phenylalanine or tryptophan. A D gene is named only where the DNA matches it firmly. Clone size is stated in some rows and not others, as once, few, many or a class when expanded.

j_call v_call clone_size d_call cdr3_nt cdr3_aa
TRBJ1-1 TRBV5-1 NA NA TGCGCCAGCAGCTTGACCACAGGATACGCGAAGAACACTGAAGCTTTCTTT CASSLTTGYAKNTEAFF
TRBJ2-7 TRBV27 NA NA TGTGCCAGCAGCTCCACTAGCCTTTTCTACGAGCAGTACTTC CASSSTSLFYEQYF
TRBJ2-7 TRBV1 once NA TGCACCAGCAGCCAAGCCGGGTCAGCTAGCGGGAGTAGGTACGAGCAGTACTTC CTSSQAGSASGSRYEQYF
TRBJ1-2 TRBV7-9 NA NA TGTGCCAGCAGCCCGCGGGCGGGGGATGGCTACACCTTC CASSPRAGDGYTF
TRBJ1-1 TRBV6-1 NA NA TGTGCCAGCAGTGAAGGGGGGCAGGACACTGAAGCTTTCTTT CASSEGGQDTEAFF
TRBJ1-2 TRBV2 NA NA TGTGCCAGCAGTGACGCTCCCGCCGGGGGTTGGTATGGCTACACCTTC CASSDAPAGGWYGYTF
TRBJ1-2 TRBV7-8 NA TRBD1 TGTGCCAGCAGCGTTGGACAGGAGGTCTACACCTTC CASSVGQEVYTF
TRBJ2-3 TRBV5-6 NA TRBD1 TGTGCCAGCAGTTCCGGCTGGACAGGGAGCACAGATACGCAGTATTTT CASSSGWTGSTDTQYF
TRBJ1-5 TRBV19 few NA TGTGCCAGTAGATGGACGTTAGTCAATCAGCCCCAGCATTTT CASRWTLVNQPQHF
TRBJ2-7 TRBV28 NA NA TGTGCCAGCAGTTTAACCGGGGAGGCCTACGAGCAGTACTTC CASSLTGEAYEQYF
TRBJ2-1 TRBV19 NA TRBD2 TGTGCCAGTAGGGGACTAGCGGGAGGGAACAATGAGCAGTTCTTC CASRGLAGGNNEQFF
TRBJ2-2 TRBV15 NA NA TGTGCCACCCATCGAGGACATGAACAGACCGGGGAGCTGTTTTTT CATHRGHEQTGELFF
TRBJ2-7 TRBV13 NA NA TGTGCCAGCAGCTTAAGGGAGGCTCGACCATACGAGCAGTACTTC CASSLREARPYEQYF
TRBJ2-5 TRBV19 NA NA TGTGCCAGTAGTCAACAAATCTGGGAGACCCAGTACTTC CASSQQIWETQYF
TRBJ2-7 TRBV28 NA NA TGTGCCAGCAGCCGATACGAGCAGTACTTC CASSRYEQYF
TRBJ2-3 TRBV5-4 NA TRBD1 TGTGCCAGCAGCACTCCCGACCAGACGGACAGGCGAAGGGATACGCAGTATTTT CASSTPDQTDRRRDTQYF
TRBJ2-1 TRBV15 NA NA TGTGCCACCAGCAGAGATCGGACCAGGATCTACAATGAGCAGTTCTTC CATSRDRTRIYNEQFF
TRBJ2-5 TRBV7-9 NA TRBD2 TGTGCCAGCAGCTTGACTAGCGGGCTACAAGAGACCCAGTACTTC CASSLTSGLQETQYF
TRBJ2-1 TRBV27 NA NA TGTGCCAGCAGACAAACCGGGGAGCAGTTCTTC CASRQTGEQFF
TRBJ1-2 TRBV27 few NA TGTGCCAGCAGTCCCCGCAGTAACCCGAACTATGGCTACACCTTC CASSPRSNPNYGYTF
TRBJ1-1 TRBV14 NA NA TGTGCCAGCAGCCAGGGCAGGGGATACATGAACACTGAAGCTTTCTTT CASSQGRGYMNTEAFF
TRBJ2-7 TRBV5-6 NA TRBD1 TGTGCCAGCAGCTTAAGACAGGGGAAAATGTACGAGCAGTACTTC CASSLRQGKMYEQYF
TRBJ2-3 TRBV7-6 NA NA TGTGCCAGCAGCCCCGTTTCGGACCCCAAAGATACGCAGTATTTT CASSPVSDPKDTQYF
TRBJ2-7 TRBV27 NA TRBD2 TGTGCCAGCAGTTTTGCGGGAGACTCCTACGAGCAGTACTTC CASSFAGDSYEQYF
TRBJ1-1 TRBV10-3 once NA TGTGCCATCAGTGTTGGAGGGGAAGCTTTCTTT CAISVGGEAFF
TRBJ1-1 TRBV10-1 few TRBD1 TGCGCCAGCAGTGATGGGACAGAAAACACTGAAGCTTTCTTT CASSDGTENTEAFF
TRBJ2-5 TRBV15 NA NA TGTGCCACCAGCAGTGACTTTGGCGGCCTTGGGCGGGAGACCCAGTACTTC CATSSDFGGLGRETQYF
TRBJ2-7 TRBV5-1 NA NA TGCGCCAGCAGCTTAGTTAGTGGAGCCTACGAGCAGTACTTC CASSLVSGAYEQYF
TRBJ2-7 TRBV28 NA NA TGTGCCAGCAGTCCCAGAACTCCGACAGTTTACGAGCAGTACTTC CASSPRTPTVYEQYF
TRBJ2-5 TRBV28 NA TRBD1 TGTGCCAGCAGCCAGGGACAGGTCGTCCAAGAGACCCAGTACTTC CASSQGQVVQETQYF
TRBJ1-4 TRBV7-2 NA NA TGTGCCAGCAGCTCCTTCCTAAACAGTAATGAAAAACTGTTTTTT CASSSFLNSNEKLFF
TRBJ1-1 TRBV29-1 NA NA TGCAGCGTTGAAGATCGGTGGGATGCAGTGGCCACGAACACTGAAGCTTTCTTT CSVEDRWDAVATNTEAFF
TRBJ1-1 TRBV28 NA NA TGTGCCAGCAGTTTAAGTGCGGTCTACAGGGTCGACACTGAAGCTTTCTTT CASSLSAVYRVDTEAFF
TRBJ2-7 TRBV5-1 NA TRBD1 TGCGCCAGCAGCGGAATGACAGGGTCAGACTGGGAGCAGTACTTC CASSGMTGSDWEQYF
TRBJ2-2 TRBV21-1 NA NA TGTGCCAGCAGTCGACTAGCGGGAGACTTAAGCGGGGAGCTGTTTTTT CASSRLAGDLSGELFF
TRBJ2-7 TRBV7-9 NA NA TGTGCCAGCAGCTTAGCCGTAAACGAGCAGTACTTC CASSLAVNEQYF
TRBJ1-5 TRBV13 NA NA TGTGCCAGCAGCTTAGGGTGGAATCAGCCCCAGCATTTT CASSLGWNQPQHF
TRBJ2-7 TRBV6-1 NA TRBD2 TGTGCCAGCAGTGTTAGCGGGAGGGCCTACGAGCAGTACTTC CASSVSGRAYEQYF
TRBJ2-7 TRBV5-1 NA TRBD2 TGCGCCAGCAGCTTCGTTAGCGGGGCCTACGAGCAGTACTTC CASSFVSGAYEQYF
TRBJ2-1 TRBV7-6 once TRBD2 TGTGCCAGCAGCTTCTCTAGCGGGAGGGGCTCCTACAATGAGCAGTTCTTC CASSFSSGRGSYNEQFF
TRBJ2-3 TRBV13 NA NA TGTGCCAGCAGCTTCGACCTACAGAATACGCAGTATTTT CASSFDLQNTQYF